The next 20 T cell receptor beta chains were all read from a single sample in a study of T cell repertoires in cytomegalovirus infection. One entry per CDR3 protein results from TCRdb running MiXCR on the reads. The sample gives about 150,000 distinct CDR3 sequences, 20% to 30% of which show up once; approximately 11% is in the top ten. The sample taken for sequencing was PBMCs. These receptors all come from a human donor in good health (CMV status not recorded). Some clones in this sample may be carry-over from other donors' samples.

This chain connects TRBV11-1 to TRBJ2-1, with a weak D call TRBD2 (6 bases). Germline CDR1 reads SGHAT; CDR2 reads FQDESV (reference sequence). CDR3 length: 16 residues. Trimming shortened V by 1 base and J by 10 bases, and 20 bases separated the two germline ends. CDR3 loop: CASSLETGLFRGEQFF. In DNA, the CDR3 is TGTGCCAGCAGCTTAGAAACGGGACTTTTCCGCGGGGAGCAGTTCTTC. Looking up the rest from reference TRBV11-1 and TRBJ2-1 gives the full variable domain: EAEVAQSPRYKITEKSQAVAFWCDPISGHATLYWYRQILGQGPELLVQFQDESVVDDSQLPKDRFSAERLKGVDSTLKIQPAELGDSAMYLCASSLETGLFRGEQFFGPGTRLTVL.

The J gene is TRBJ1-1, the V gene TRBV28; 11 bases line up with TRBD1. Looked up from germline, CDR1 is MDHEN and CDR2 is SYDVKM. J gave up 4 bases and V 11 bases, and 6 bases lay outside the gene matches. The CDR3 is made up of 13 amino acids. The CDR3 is CAVGQGAGTEAFF. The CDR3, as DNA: TGTGCCGTAGGACAGGGGGCGGGCACTGAAGCTTTCTTT.

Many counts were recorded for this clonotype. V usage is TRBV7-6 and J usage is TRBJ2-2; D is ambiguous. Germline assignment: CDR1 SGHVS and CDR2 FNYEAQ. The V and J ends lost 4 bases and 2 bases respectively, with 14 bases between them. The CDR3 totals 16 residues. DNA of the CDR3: TGTGCCAGCAGCTCGGGCCCCGGCTCCAACACCGGGGAGCTGTTTTTT. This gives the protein CASSSGPGSNTGELFF. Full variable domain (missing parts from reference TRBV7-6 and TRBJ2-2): GAGVSQSPRYKVTKRGQDVALRCDPISGHVSLYWYRQALGQGPEFLTYFNYEAQQDKSGLPNDRFSAERPEGSISTLTIQRTEQRDSAMYRCASSSGPGSNTGELFFGEGSRLTVL.

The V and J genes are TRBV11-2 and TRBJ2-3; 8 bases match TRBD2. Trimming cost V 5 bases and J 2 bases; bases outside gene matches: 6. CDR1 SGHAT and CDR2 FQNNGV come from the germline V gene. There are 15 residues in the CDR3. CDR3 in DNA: TGTGCCAGCAGCGATAGCGGGACGAACACAGATACGCAGTATTTT. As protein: CASSDSGTNTDTQYF.

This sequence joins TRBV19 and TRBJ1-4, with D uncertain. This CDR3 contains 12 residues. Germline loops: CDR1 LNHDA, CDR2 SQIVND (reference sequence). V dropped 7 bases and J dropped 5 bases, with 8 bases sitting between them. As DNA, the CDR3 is TGTGCCAGTACGAGGACCAATGAAAAACTGTTTTTT. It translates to CASTRTNEKLFF. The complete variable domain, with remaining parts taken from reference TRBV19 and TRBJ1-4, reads DGGITQSPKYLFRKEGQNVTLSCEQNLNHDAMYWYRQDPGQGLRLIYYSQIVNDFQKGDIAEGYSVSREKKESFPLTVTSAQKNPTAFYLCASTRTNEKLFFGSGTQLSVL.

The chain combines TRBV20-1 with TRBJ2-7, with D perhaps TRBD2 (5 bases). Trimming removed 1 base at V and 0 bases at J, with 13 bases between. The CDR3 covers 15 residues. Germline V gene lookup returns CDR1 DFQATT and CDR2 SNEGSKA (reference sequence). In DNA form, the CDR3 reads TGCAGTGCTAGAGGTAGAGCGGAGAGCTCCTACGAGCAGTACTTC. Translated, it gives CSARGRAESSYEQYF.

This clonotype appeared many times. CDR3 loop: CASSLRFRVTNTEAFF. CDR3 DNA sequence: TGTGCCAGCAGCTTAAGGTTCCGGGTCACCAACACTGAAGCTTTCTTT. The rearrangement links TRBV7-2 to TRBJ1-1; D not certain. The CDR3 covers 16 residues. With 2 bases removed from V and 2 bases from J, the gap between germline ends came to 15 bases. CDR1 and CDR2 (germline): SGHTA, FQGNSA.

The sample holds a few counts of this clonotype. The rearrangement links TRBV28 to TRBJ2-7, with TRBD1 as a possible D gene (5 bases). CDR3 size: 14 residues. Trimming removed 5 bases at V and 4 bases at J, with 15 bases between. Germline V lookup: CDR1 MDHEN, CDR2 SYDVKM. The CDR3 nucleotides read TGTGCCAGCAGTCCACAGGTCTTGGCGTACGAGCAGTACTTC. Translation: CASSPQVLAYEQYF.

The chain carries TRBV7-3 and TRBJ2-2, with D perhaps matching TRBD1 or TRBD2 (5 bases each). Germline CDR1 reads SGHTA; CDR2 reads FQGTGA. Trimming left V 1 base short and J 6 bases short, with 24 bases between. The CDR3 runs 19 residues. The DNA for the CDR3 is TGTGCCAGCAGCTTAAACAGTGTTGGGGGTCTTGTTCGGGCCGGGGAGCTGTTTTTT. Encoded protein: CASSLNSVGGLVRAGELFF.

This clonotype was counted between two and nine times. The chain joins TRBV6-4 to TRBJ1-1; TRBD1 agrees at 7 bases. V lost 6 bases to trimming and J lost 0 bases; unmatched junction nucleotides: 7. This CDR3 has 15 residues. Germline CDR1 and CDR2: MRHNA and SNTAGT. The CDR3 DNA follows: TGTGCCAGCAGATTAAACGGACAGGTGAACACTGAAGCTTTCTTT. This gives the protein CASRLNGQVNTEAFF.

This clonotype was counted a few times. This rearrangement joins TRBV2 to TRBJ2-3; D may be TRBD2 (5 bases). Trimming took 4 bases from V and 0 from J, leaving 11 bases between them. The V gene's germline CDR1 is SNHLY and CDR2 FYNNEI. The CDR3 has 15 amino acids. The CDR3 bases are TGTGCCAGCAGTGGAAGCGGAGGAAGCACAGATACGCAGTATTTT. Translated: CASSGSGGSTDTQYF.

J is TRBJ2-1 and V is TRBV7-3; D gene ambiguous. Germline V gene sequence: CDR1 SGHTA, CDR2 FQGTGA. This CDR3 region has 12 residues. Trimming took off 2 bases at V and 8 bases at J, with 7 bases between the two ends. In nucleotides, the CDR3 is TGTGCCAGCAGCTTATTATCGGATGAGCAGTTCTTC. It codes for CASSLLSDEQFF.

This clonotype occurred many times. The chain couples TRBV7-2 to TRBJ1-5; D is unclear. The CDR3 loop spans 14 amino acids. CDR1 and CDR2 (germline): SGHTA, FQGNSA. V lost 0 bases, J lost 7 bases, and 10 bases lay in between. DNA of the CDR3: TGTGCCAGCAGCTTAGCTTTAGGGTACCAGCCCCAGCATTTT. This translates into CASSLALGYQPQHF.

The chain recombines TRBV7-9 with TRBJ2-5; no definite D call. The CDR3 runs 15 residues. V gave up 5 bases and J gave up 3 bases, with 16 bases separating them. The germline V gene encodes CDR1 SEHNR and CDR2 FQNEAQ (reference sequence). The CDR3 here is CASSHFEDIEETQYF. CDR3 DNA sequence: TGTGCCAGCAGCCACTTCGAGGATATCGAAGAGACCCAGTACTTC.

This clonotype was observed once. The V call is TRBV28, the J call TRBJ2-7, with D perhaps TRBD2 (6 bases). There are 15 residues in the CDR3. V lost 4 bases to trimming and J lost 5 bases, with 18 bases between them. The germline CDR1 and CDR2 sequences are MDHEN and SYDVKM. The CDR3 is CASSSDLAKRNEQYF. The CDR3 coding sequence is TGTGCCAGCAGTTCGGATCTAGCGAAAAGGAACGAGCAGTACTTC.

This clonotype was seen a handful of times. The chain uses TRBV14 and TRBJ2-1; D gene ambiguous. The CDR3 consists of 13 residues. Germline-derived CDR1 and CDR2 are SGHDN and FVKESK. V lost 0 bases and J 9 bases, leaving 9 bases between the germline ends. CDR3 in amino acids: CASSQDVVTEQFF. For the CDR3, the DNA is TGTGCCAGCAGCCAAGATGTCGTGACTGAGCAGTTCTTC.

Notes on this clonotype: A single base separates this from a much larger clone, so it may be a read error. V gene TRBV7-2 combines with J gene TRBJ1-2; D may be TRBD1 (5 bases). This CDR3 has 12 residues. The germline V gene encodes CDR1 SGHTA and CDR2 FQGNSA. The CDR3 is CAISFGTAGYTF. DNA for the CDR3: TGTGCCATCAGCTTCGGGACGGCCGGCTACACCTTC. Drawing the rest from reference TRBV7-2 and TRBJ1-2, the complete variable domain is GAGVSQSPSNKVTEKGKDVELRCDPISGHTALYWYRQSLGQGLEFLIYFQGNSAPDKSGLPSDRFSAERTGGSVSTLTIQRTQQEDSAVYLCAISFGTAGYTFGSGTRLTVV.

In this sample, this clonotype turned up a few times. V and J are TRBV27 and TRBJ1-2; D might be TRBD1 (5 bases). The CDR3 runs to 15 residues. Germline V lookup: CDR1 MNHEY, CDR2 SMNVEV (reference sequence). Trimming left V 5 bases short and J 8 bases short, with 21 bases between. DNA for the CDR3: TGTGCCAGCAGTAAAAGGGGCAGGAGTGGATGGGGCTACACCTTC. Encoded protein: CASSKRGRSGWGYTF.

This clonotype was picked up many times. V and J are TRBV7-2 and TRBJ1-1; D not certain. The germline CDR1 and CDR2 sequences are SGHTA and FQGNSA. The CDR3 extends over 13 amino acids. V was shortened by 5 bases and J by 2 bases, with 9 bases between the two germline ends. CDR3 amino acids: CASSPTLNTEAFF. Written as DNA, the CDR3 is TGTGCCAGCAGCCCGACCCTTAACACTGAAGCTTTCTTT.

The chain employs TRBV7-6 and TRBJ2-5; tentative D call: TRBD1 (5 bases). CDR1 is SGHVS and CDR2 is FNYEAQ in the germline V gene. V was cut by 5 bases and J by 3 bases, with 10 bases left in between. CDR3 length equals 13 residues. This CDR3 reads CASSGARKETQYF. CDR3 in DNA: TGTGCCAGCAGCGGGGCACGGAAAGAGACCCAGTACTTC. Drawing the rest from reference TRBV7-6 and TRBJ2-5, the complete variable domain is GAGVSQSPRYKVTKRGQDVALRCDPISGHVSLYWYRQALGQGPEFLTYFNYEAQQDKSGLPNDRFSAERPEGSISTLTIQRTEQRDSAMYRCASSGARKETQYFGPGTRLLVL.